Listed below are T cell receptor beta chains from one sample, sequenced in a study of OX40 agonist ivuxolimab in advanced cancers. The assay was immunoSEQ multiplex PCR, and TCRdb's table has in-frame clones only and misses some. The profile covers about 15,000 clones, with more than 75% appearing a single time and under 40% taken by the ten largest. Source: CD4+ or CD8+ T cells sorted from blood, taken in a trial of the OX40 agonist ivuxolimab. These receptors were taken from an adult with an advanced solid tumor such as melanoma, head and neck, liver or kidney cancer. The CDR3 runs from the conserved cysteine through the conserved F or W. A D gene is named only where the DNA matches it firmly. Clone size is not always given. Where it is, it says once, few, many or a class for expanded clones.

D gene | clone size | J gene | V gene | CDR3 protein | CDR3 DNA
NA | NA | TRBJ2-3 | TRBV5-6 | CASSLDQGRTDTQYF | TGTGCCAGCAGCTTGGATCAGGGTCGCACAGATACGCAGTATTTT
TRBD1 | NA | TRBJ1-1 | TRBV7-9 | CASSRQGSEAFF | TGTGCCAGCAGCAGACAGGGGTCGGAAGCTTTCTTT
NA | NA | TRBJ2-1 | TRBV11-2 | CASSARDEQFF | TGTGCCAGCAGCGCTAGGGATGAGCAGTTCTTC
TRBD1 | NA | TRBJ1-5 | TRBV19 | CASSIWDRGNQPQHF | TGTGCCAGTAGTATTTGGGACAGGGGCAATCAGCCCCAGCATTTT
NA | few | TRBJ2-3 | TRBV7-9 | CASSSSLGTDTQYF | TGTGCCAGCAGCTCTTCTCTAGGAACAGATACGCAGTATTTT
NA | NA | TRBJ2-1 | TRBV7-8 | CASSRESSYNEQFF | TGTGCCAGCAGCCGGGAGAGCTCCTACAATGAGCAGTTCTTC
NA | large | TRBJ1-4 | TRBV11-3 | CASSTQGSPPKF | TGTGCCAGCAGCACCCAGGGCTCCCCCCCAAAATTT
NA | few | TRBJ2-2 | TRBV6-5 | CASSYGNGELFF | TGTGCCAGCAGTTACGGGAACGGGGAGCTGTTTTTT
NA | NA | TRBJ1-2 | TRBV2 | CASNYLNYGYTF | TGTGCCAGCAATTATCTTAACTATGGCTACACCTTC
NA | NA | TRBJ1-5 | TRBV14 | CASSLQGNQPQHF | TGTGCCAGCAGCCTTCAGGGTAACCAGCCCCAGCATTTT
NA | NA | TRBJ1-3 | TRBV28 | CASGIGFSGNTIYF | TGTGCCTCAGGGATAGGTTTCTCTGGAAACACCATATATTTT
NA | NA | TRBJ1-4 | TRBV7-9 | CASSFEVGSANEKLFF | TGTGCCAGCAGCTTCGAAGTAGGGTCGGCTAATGAAAAACTGTTTTTT
NA | NA | TRBJ1-1 | TRBV10-3 | CATRGGGGHTEAFF | TGTGCCACCCGGGGAGGCGGGGGGCACACTGAAGCTTTCTTT
NA | NA | TRBJ2-3 | TRBV27 | CASSFQGFTDTQYF | TGTGCCAGCAGTTTCCAGGGGTTCACAGATACGCAGTATTTT
TRBD1 | medium-sized | TRBJ2-2 | TRBV7-9 | CASSARQGINTGELFF | TGTGCCAGCAGCGCGCGACAGGGGATAAACACCGGGGAGCTGTTTTTT
NA | NA | TRBJ1-1 | TRBV6-5 | CASGSGEAFF | TGTGCCAGCGGCTCAGGTGAAGCTTTCTTT
NA | NA | TRBJ2-6 | TRBV7-9 | CASKWGGANVLTF | TGTGCCAGCAAATGGGGAGGGGCCAACGTCCTGACTTTC
NA | NA | TRBJ1-2 | TRBV19 | CASSSGDNYGYTF | TGTGCCAGTAGTAGCGGGGACAACTATGGCTACACCTTC
TRBD1 | NA | TRBJ2-7 | TRBV5-6 | CASRPTRDRDSYEQYF | TGTGCCAGCAGACCGACGAGGGACAGGGATAGCTACGAGCAGTACTTC
NA | NA | TRBJ2-1 | TRBV29-1 | CSVAQGPDNEQFF | TGCAGCGTTGCTCAGGGCCCGGACAATGAGCAGTTCTTC
NA | NA | TRBJ1-6 | TRBV7-9 | CASSLGNSPLHF | TGTGCCAGCAGCTTAGGGAATTCACCCCTCCACTTT
TRBD1 | NA | TRBJ2-5 | TRBV7-9 | CASSTSSRTGWQETQYF | TGTGCCAGCAGCACCTCCTCCAGGACAGGTTGGCAGGAGACCCAGTACTTC
NA | NA | TRBJ1-1 | TRBV27 | CASSSILGGLMNTEAFF | TGTGCCAGCAGTTCCATCCTCGGAGGGCTCATGAACACTGAAGCTTTCTTT
NA | once | TRBJ1-4 | TRBV4-2 | CASSQEAGLNEKLFF | TGTGCCAGCAGCCAAGAAGCGGGGCTTAATGAAAAACTGTTTTTT
TRBD1 | NA | TRBJ1-5 | TRBV4-1 | CASSQITGENQPQHF | TGCGCCAGCAGCCAAATAACAGGGGAGAATCAGCCCCAGCATTTT
NA | once | TRBJ1-2 | TRBV5-1 | CASSYSGVGYYGYTF | TGCGCCAGCAGCTACTCAGGGGTGGGATACTATGGCTACACCTTC
TRBD1 | NA | TRBJ1-2 | TRBV2 | CASTRAGQGDYGYTF | TGTGCCAGCACCAGGGCCGGACAGGGAGACTATGGCTACACCTTC
NA | once | TRBJ1-5 | TRBV19 | CASSIDPSGLEQPQHF | TGTGCCAGTAGTATAGATCCTTCCGGACTCGAGCAGCCCCAGCATTTT
NA | NA | TRBJ1-2 | TRBV5-6 | CASSLGGANYGYTF | TGTGCCAGCAGCTTGGGGGGAGCTAACTATGGCTACACCTTC
NA | NA | TRBJ2-4 | TRBV29-1 | CSVQGRLNIQYF | TGCAGCGTCCAGGGAAGGTTAAACATTCAGTACTTC
NA | NA | TRBJ1-5 | TRBV7-9 | CASSLEGYSNQPQHF | TGTGCCAGCAGCTTAGAAGGCTATAGCAATCAGCCCCAGCATTTT
NA | few | TRBJ1-2 | TRBV6-1 | CASSVTRVGSAQGYGYTF | TGTGCCAGCAGTGTAACCAGGGTAGGGTCAGCCCAGGGATATGGCTACACCTTC
NA | NA | TRBJ2-6 | TRBV29-1 | CSVEDLGLSGANVLTF | TGCAGCGTTGAAGATCTGGGGCTCTCTGGGGCCAACGTCCTGACTTTC
TRBD1 | few | TRBJ1-6 | TRBV4-1 | CASSPRQGDDSPLHF | TGCGCCAGCAGCCCCAGACAGGGGGACGATTCACCCCTCCACTTT
NA | NA | TRBJ1-1 | TRBV19 | CASSIGNLEAFF | TGTGCCAGTAGTATAGGGAACCTTGAAGCTTTCTTT
NA | NA | TRBJ2-7 | TRBV5-6 | CASSTDIRAYEQYF | TGTGCCAGCAGCACTGACATTAGGGCCTACGAGCAGTACTTC
NA | NA | TRBJ2-7 | TRBV6-4 | CASSRTVYEQYF | TGTGCCAGCAGTCGGACAGTCTACGAGCAGTACTTC
TRBD1 | NA | TRBJ1-1 | TRBV5-6 | CASSLGLQGSYTEAFF | TGTGCCAGCAGCTTGGGGCTACAGGGGTCCTACACTGAAGCTTTCTTT
NA | NA | TRBJ1-3 | TRBV7-2 | CASSLGVSGNTIYF | TGTGCCAGCAGCTTAGGGGTCTCTGGAAACACCATATATTTT
TRBD1 | NA | TRBJ1-3 | TRBV30 | CAWDRTGGNTIYF | TGTGCCTGGGATAGGACAGGCGGAAACACCATATATTTT
TRBD1 | NA | TRBJ2-1 | TRBV14 | CASSAGTGAQQFF | TGTGCCAGCAGCGCCGGGACAGGGGCCCAGCAGTTCTTC
NA | NA | TRBJ1-5 | TRBV27 | CASSVYFGGNQPQHF | TGTGCCAGCAGCGTCTATTTTGGCGGCAATCAGCCCCAGCATTTT
NA | NA | TRBJ2-1 | TRBV9 | CASSVGGTGRLSEQFF | TGTGCCAGCAGCGTAGGGGGGACGGGCCGCTTAAGTGAGCAGTTCTTC
NA | NA | TRBJ1-4 | TRBV7-9 | CASSFYGTDEKLFF | TGTGCCAGCAGCTTCTACGGGACGGATGAAAAACTGTTTTTT
TRBD1 | NA | TRBJ2-7 | TRBV7-9 | CASSLVGQNPLYEQYF | TGTGCCAGCAGCTTAGTGGGACAGAATCCGCTCTACGAGCAGTACTTC
NA | NA | TRBJ1-6 | TRBV6-5 | CASSPTGVSSPLHF | TGTGCCAGCAGCCCGACAGGAGTCAGCTCACCCCTCCACTTT
NA | NA | TRBJ1-1 | TRBV11-2 | CASSLGAQGTEAFF | TGTGCCAGCAGCTTGGGGGCGCAGGGCACTGAAGCTTTCTTT
NA | NA | TRBJ2-5 | TRBV10-3 | CAISEGEETQYF | TGTGCCATCAGCGAGGGGGAAGAGACCCAGTACTTC
NA | few | TRBJ1-1 | TRBV29-1 | CTVLNTEAFF | TGCACCGTTTTAAACACTGAAGCTTTCTTT
TRBD1 | NA | TRBJ1-1 | TRBV4-1 | CASSQADREDTEAFF | TGCGCCAGCAGCCAAGCGGACAGGGAGGACACTGAAGCTTTCTTT
NA | few | TRBJ1-3 | TRBV5-8 | CASSSFGNTIYF | TGTGCCAGCAGCTCCTTCGGAAACACCATATATTTT
NA | few | TRBJ1-4 | TRBV7-8 | CASSTFGLGAGEKLFF | TGTGCCAGCAGCACCTTCGGATTGGGGGCAGGTGAAAAACTGTTTTTT
NA | NA | TRBJ1-2 | TRBV5-5 | CASSLAFDNYGYTF | TGTGCCAGCAGCTTGGCCTTTGACAACTATGGCTACACCTTC
TRBD1 | NA | TRBJ1-2 | TRBV7-9 | CASSLQGELGGYTF | TGTGCCAGCAGCCTACAGGGGGAGCTCGGTGGCTACACCTTC
TRBD2 | NA | TRBJ2-1 | TRBV9 | CASSPSSGTSSFEQFF | TGTGCCAGCAGCCCCTCCTCCGGGACTAGCAGCTTTGAGCAGTTCTTC
NA | NA | TRBJ1-2 | TRBV5-4 | CASSLAGGFNYGYTF | TGTGCCAGCAGCTTGGCGGGCGGATTTAACTATGGCTACACCTTC
TRBD1 | NA | TRBJ2-7 | TRBV4-3 | CASSSGQGSFYEQYF | TGCGCCAGCAGCTCGGGACAGGGATCGTTCTACGAGCAGTACTTC
NA | NA | TRBJ1-2 | TRBV4-1 | CASSMIIYRKTYGYTF | TGCGCCAGCAGCATGATTATCTACCGAAAGACCTATGGCTACACCTTC
NA | NA | TRBJ2-1 | TRBV27 | CASSLQGSYNEQFF | TGTGCCAGCAGTTTACAGGGGTCCTACAATGAGCAGTTCTTC
NA | NA | TRBJ1-1 | TRBV19 | CASSIVPGSEAFF | TGTGCCAGTAGTATAGTTCCGGGCTCTGAAGCTTTCTTT